This TCR beta chain was documented in a study of blood T cell repertoires in COVID-19. Study background: COVID-19 samples, acute and convalescent, were from the United States, Italy and Spain. PBMCs, B-cell-depleted T cells, or T cells were the source of the cDNA or gDNA that made up the material.

Trimming cost V 8 bases and J 5 bases; bases outside gene matches: 9. Germline CDR1 reads LNHDA; CDR2 reads SQIVND (reference sequence). The CDR3 totals 15 residues. TCRdb keeps only in-frame clones here, not all; method: immunoSEQ multiplex PCR. Of some 34,000 clones listed, 75% to 90% were seen once; the top ten hold 7.3%. The sequencing input was peripheral blood. The chain carries TRBV19 and TRBJ2-2; TRBD1 matches at 9 bases. The receptor was derived from a human donor in a cohort sampled during active COVID-19. The CDR3 region is CASLPTGGRTGELFF. DNA of the CDR3: TGTGCCAGTCTCCCCACAGGGGGCCGGACCGGGGAGCTGTTTTTT.